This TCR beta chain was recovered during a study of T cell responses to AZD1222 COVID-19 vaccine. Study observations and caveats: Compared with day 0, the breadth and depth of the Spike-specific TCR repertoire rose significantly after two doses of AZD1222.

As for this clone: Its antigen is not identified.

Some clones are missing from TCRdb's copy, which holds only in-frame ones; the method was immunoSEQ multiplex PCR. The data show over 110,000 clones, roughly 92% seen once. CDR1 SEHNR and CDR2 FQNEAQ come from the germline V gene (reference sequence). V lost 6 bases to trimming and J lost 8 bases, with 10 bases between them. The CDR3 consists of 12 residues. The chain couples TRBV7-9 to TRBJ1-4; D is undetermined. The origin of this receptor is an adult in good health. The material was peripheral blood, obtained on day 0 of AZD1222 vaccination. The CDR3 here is CASRRREEKLFF. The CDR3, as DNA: TGTGCCAGCAGACGGAGGGAGGAAAAACTGTTTTTT.